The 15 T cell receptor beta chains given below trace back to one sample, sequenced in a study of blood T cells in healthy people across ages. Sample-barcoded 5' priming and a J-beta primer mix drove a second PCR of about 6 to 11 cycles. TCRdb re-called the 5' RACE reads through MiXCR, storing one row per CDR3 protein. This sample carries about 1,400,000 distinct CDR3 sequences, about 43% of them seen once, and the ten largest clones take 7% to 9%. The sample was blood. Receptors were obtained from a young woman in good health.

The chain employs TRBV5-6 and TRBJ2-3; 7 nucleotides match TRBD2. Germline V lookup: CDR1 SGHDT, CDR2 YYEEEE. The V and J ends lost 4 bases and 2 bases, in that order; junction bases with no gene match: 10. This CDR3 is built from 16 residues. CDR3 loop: CASSHSGLYFTDTQYF. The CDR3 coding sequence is TGTGCCAGCAGCCACTCGGGACTATATTTCACAGATACGCAGTATTTT.

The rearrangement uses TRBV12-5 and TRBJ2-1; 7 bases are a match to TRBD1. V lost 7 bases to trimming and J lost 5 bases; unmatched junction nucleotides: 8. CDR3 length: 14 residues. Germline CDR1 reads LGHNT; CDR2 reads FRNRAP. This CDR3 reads CASVDRDRHNEQFF. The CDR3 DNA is TGTGCTAGTGTGGACCGGGACAGACACAATGAGCAGTTCTTC.

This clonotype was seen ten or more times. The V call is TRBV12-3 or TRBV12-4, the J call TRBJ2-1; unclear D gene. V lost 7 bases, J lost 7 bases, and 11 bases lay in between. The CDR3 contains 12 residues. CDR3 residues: CASTMGNNEQFF. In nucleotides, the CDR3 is TGTGCCAGCACCATGGGAAATAATGAGCAGTTCTTC.

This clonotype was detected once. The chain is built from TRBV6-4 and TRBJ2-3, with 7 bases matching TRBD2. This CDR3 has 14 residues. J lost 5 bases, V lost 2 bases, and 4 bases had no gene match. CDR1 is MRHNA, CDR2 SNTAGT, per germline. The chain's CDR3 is CASSDRASGDTQYF. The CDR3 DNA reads TGTGCCAGCAGTGACAGGGCTAGCGGAGATACGCAGTATTTT.

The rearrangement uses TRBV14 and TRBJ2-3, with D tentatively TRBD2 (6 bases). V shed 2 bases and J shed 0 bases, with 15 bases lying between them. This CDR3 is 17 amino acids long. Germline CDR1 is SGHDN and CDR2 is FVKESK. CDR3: CASSQHKTGVSTDTQYF. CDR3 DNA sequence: TGTGCCAGCAGCCAACACAAAACGGGGGTTAGCACAGATACGCAGTATTTT.

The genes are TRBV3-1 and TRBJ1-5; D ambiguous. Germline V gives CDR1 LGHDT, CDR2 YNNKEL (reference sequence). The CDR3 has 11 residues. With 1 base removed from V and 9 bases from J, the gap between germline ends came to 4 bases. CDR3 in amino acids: CASSQGGPQHF. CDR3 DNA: TGTGCCAGCAGCCAAGGGGGGCCCCAGCATTTT.

The CDR3 loop reads CSAREVELQAGTQYF. CDR3 nucleotide sequence: TGCAGTGCTAGAGAGGTGGAACTTCAGGCGGGGACCCAGTACTTC. This chain links TRBV20-1 with TRBJ2-5; D perhaps matches TRBD2 (5 bases). The CDR3 spans 15 residues. Germline CDR1 is DFQATT and CDR2 is SNEGSKA (reference sequence). V was clipped by 0 bases and J by 7 bases, with 18 bases between them.

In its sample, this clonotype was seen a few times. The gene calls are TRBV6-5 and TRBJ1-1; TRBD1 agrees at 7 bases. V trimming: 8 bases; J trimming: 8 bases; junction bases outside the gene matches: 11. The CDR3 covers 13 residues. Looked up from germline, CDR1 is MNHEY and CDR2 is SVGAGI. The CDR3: CASGTAPFPEAFF. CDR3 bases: TGTGCCAGCGGGACAGCACCATTCCCCGAAGCTTTCTTT.

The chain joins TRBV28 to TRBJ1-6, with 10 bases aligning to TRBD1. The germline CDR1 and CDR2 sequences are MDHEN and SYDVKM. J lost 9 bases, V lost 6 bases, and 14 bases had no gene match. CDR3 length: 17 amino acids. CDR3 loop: CASRPPGQGQGSSPLHF. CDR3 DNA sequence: TGTGCCAGCAGGCCGCCGGGACAGGGGCAAGGGAGTTCACCCCTCCACTTT.

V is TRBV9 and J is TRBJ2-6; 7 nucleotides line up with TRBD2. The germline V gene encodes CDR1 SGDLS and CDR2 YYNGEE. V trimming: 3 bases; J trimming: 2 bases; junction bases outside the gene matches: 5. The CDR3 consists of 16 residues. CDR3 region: CASSAPGTTGANVLTF. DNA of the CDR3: TGTGCCAGCAGCGCCCCCGGGACTACTGGGGCCAACGTCCTGACTTTC.

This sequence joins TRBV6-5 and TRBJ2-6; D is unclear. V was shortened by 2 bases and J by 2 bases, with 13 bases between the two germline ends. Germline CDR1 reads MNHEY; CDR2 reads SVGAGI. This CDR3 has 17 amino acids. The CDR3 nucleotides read TGTGCCAGCAGTTACAGGGTAAAGGAAGCTGGGGCCAACGTCCTGACTTTC. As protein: CASSYRVKEAGANVLTF.

CDR3 loop: CASSVLEGYGYTF. CDR3 nucleotides: TGTGCCAGCAGCGTATTGGAAGGCTATGGCTACACCTTC. The V call is TRBV9, the J call TRBJ1-2; D gene unclear. The length of the CDR3 is 13 residues. Trimming took off 1 base at V and 4 bases at J, with 8 bases between the two ends. Per germline, CDR1 SGDLS and CDR2 YYNGEE.

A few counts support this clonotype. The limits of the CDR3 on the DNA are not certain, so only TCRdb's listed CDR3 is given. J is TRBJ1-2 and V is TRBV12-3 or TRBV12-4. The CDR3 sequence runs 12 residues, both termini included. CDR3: CASSSSVYGYTF.

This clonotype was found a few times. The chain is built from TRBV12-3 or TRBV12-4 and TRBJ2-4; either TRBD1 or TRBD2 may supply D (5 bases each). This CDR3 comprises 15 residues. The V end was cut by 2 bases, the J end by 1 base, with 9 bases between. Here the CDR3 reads CASSLRDRAKNIQYF. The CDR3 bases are TGTGCCAGCAGTTTAAGGGACCGCGCCAAAAACATTCAGTACTTC.

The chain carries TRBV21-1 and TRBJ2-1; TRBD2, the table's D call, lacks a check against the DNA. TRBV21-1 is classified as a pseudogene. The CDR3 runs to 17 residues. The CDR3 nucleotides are TGTGCCAGCAGCACCCTAGCGGGAGGGCCCGCCTACAATGAGCAGTTCTTC. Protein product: CASSTLAGGPAYNEQFF.